A single TCR beta chain is shown here with its context. Its antigen is not known. The entry originates in a study of human T cells and chemical hapten exposure. The wider study: Read at 6 days, the patch tests placed 0.01% DPC on the upper back. Small discrepancies in pooled library volume mainly accounted for the varying TCR yields per sample. Study-wide results and limits: Expanded TCRs showed more large CDR3 clusters than pre-sensitization or healthy control sets.

MiXCR, applied by TCRdb to the RACE reads, yields one record per CDR3 protein. The sample carries roughly 110,000 distinct CDR3 sequences, about 12% recorded once. This CDR3 has 15 amino acids. Germline CDR1 SEHNR, CDR2 FQNEAQ (reference sequence). With V trimmed by 5 bases and J by 2 bases, 4 bases remained unmatched. The sample's time point: pre-sensitization, week 0. The treatment here: therapeutic diphenylcyclopropenone sensitization with weekly scalp DPC. Blood was drawn before each patch test was applied. The origin of this receptor is a woman aged 50 to 60 with alopecia areata. Some clones in this sample may be carry-over from other donors' samples. The V gene is TRBV7-9, the J gene TRBJ1-5, with TRBD1 matching over 9 bases. The sequencing here drew on whole blood, taken in connection with sensitization to the hapten diphenylcyclopropenone (DPC). CDR3 sequence: CASSGTGTGNQPQHF. In nucleotides, the CDR3 is TGTGCCAGCAGCGGGACAGGGACAGGCAATCAGCCCCAGCATTTT.